The 30 T cell receptor beta chains below were found in one sample sequenced in a study of shared clonotypes between healthy human individuals. TCRdb keeps only in-frame clones here, not all; method: immunoSEQ multiplex PCR. This repertoire shows about 2 million clones, 90% to 95% found once; its top ten account for 0.13%. The source material was naive CD4+ T cells sorted from blood. Subset given: CD45RA+ positively selected. The source is a man between 18 and 35 years old in good health.

The chain couples TRBV5-4 to TRBJ2-5; 9 bases line up with TRBD2. Germline CDR1 is SGHNT and CDR2 is YYREEE (reference sequence). The CDR3 consists of 17 residues. With V trimmed by 4 bases and J by 0 bases, 10 bases remained unmatched. CDR3 amino acids: CASSPPGSGGYQETQYF. The CDR3 bases are TGTGCCAGCAGCCCTCCGGGAAGCGGGGGGTACCAAGAGACCCAGTACTTC.

The V gene is TRBV29-1, the J gene TRBJ2-7; D may match TRBD1 or TRBD2 (6 bases each). Trimming shortened V by 6 bases and J by 7 bases, and 16 bases separated the two germline ends. The germline gives CDR1 SQVTM, CDR2 ANQGSEA. This CDR3 region has 12 residues. CDR3 bases: TGCAGCGTCCTCCCGGGGGCTGGGGAGCAGTACTTC. It yields the protein CSVLPGAGEQYF.

This clone has just a few counts. V gene TRBV5-1 combines with J gene TRBJ1-2; a weak D match, TRBD1 (5 bases). The ends were cut back, 0 bases at V and 10 bases at J, with 10 bases in the middle. The CDR3 runs 12 residues. In germline, CDR1 is SGHRS, CDR2 YFSETQ. The CDR3 sequence: CASSLETVTYTF. Written as DNA, the CDR3 is TGCGCCAGCAGCTTGGAGACAGTGACCTACACCTTC. The full variable domain, completed using reference TRBV5-1 and TRBJ1-2, is KAGVTQTPRYLIKTRGQQVTLSCSPISGHRSVSWYQQTPGQGLQFLFEYFSETQRNKGNFPGRFSGRQFSNSRSEMNVSTLELGDSALYLCASSLETVTYTFGSGTRLTVV.

This chain connects TRBV4-1 to TRBJ2-5; D possibly corresponds to TRBD2 (5 bases). Deletions cut 5 bases from V and 1 base from J, with 11 bases between. CDR1 and CDR2 from the germline V gene are MGHRA and YSYEKL. This CDR3 contains 14 residues. CDR3 region: CASSSGRSQETQYF. The CDR3, as DNA: TGCGCCAGCAGCTCGGGGAGAAGCCAAGAGACCCAGTACTTC.

Concerning this clone: The junction shows a germline mismatch at one end, possibly a read error. The J gene is TRBJ2-3, the V gene TRBV7-7; 7 positions match TRBD2. Germline V gives CDR1 SSHAT, CDR2 FNYEAQ (reference sequence). CDR3 length: 15 amino acids. CDR3 DNA: TGTGCTAGCAGCTTGGGAGGGAAGGTCACAGATACGCAGTATTTT. The encoded protein is CASSLGGKVTDTQYF.

This rearrangement joins TRBV4-1 to TRBJ2-4, with D unresolved. CDR3 length: 15 residues. Germline V gene lookup returns CDR1 MGHRA and CDR2 YSYEKL. The V end was cut by 3 bases, the J end by 0 bases, with 9 bases between. CDR3 in DNA: TGCGCCAGCAGCCATAGCTGGCTAGCCAAAAACATTCAGTACTTC. It specifies CASSHSWLAKNIQYF.

The sample holds one count of this clone. The chain recombines TRBV19 with TRBJ2-1, with TRBD2 identical over 10 bases. V lost 4 bases to trimming and J lost 7 bases; unmatched junction nucleotides: 13. The CDR3 totals 17 residues. CDR1 LNHDA and CDR2 SQIVND come from the germline V gene (reference sequence). In nucleotides, the CDR3 is TGTGCCAGTAGTAGTAGCGGGGGGCCACCGATCGGGAATGAGCAGTTCTTC. The encoded protein is CASSSSGGPPIGNEQFF.

Details on this clone: Other DNA sequences in the sample encode the same CDR3. The chain couples TRBV6-1 to TRBJ2-2, with 7 bases lining up with TRBD1. The CDR3 covers 14 residues. The germline V gene has CDR1 MNHNS and CDR2 SASEGT. The V segment lost 7 bases and the J segment 1 base; nucleotides outside the gene matches: 3. CDR3 amino acids: CASTSGGNTGELFF. CDR3 nucleotide sequence: TGTGCCAGCACCTCAGGGGGGAACACCGGGGAGCTGTTTTTT.

V usage is TRBV27 and J usage is TRBJ2-1; 7 nucleotides align to TRBD1. Trimming cost V 7 bases and J 1 base; bases outside gene matches: 10. The germline V gene has CDR1 MNHEY and CDR2 SMNVEV (reference sequence). CDR3 length: 16 residues. The CDR3 is CASKQKPGQSYNEQFF. DNA of the CDR3: TGTGCCAGCAAACAAAAACCGGGACAGTCCTACAATGAGCAGTTCTTC.

The chain has TRBV30 and TRBJ1-1; D not certain. Between the trimmed V and J ends, which lost 0 bases and 1 base, there was a span of 12 bases. The CDR3 has 15 amino acids. The germline V gene has CDR1 GTSNPN and CDR2 SVGIG (reference sequence). The CDR3 reads CAWSVLYGANTEAFF. The CDR3 DNA is TGTGCCTGGAGTGTACTTTACGGCGCGAACACTGAAGCTTTCTTT.

The chain is built from TRBV6-1 and TRBJ2-3, with 10 positions matching TRBD2. CDR1 and CDR2 (germline): MNHNS, SASEGT. There are 20 residues in the CDR3. V gave up 3 bases and J gave up 0 bases; unmatched junction bases: 15. The CDR3 spells CASSERLLASGGRSTDTQYF. Written as DNA, the CDR3 is TGTGCCAGCAGTGAGAGACTCTTAGCTAGCGGGGGTCGTAGCACAGATACGCAGTATTTT.

This chain uses TRBV10-2 with TRBJ2-2, with TRBD1 matching 7 bases. CDR1 is WSHSY, CDR2 SAAADI, per germline. J gave up 7 bases and V 0 bases, and 8 bases lay outside the gene matches. The CDR3 runs 16 residues. The chain's CDR3 is CASSESARGYDGELFF. CDR3 bases: TGCGCCAGCAGTGAGTCGGCCAGGGGGTATGACGGGGAGCTGTTTTTT.

The chain links TRBV5-1 to TRBJ1-1; D gene unclear. The CDR3 spans 15 residues. The V and J ends lost 4 bases and 2 bases respectively, with 15 bases between them. CDR1 is SGHRS, CDR2 YFSETQ, per germline. The CDR3 nucleotides read TGCGCCAGCAGCCCTGGAAGATGGTATAACACTGAAGCTTTCTTT. Protein sequence: CASSPGRWYNTEAFF.

The V and J genes are TRBV18 and TRBJ2-5; tentatively, D is TRBD1 or TRBD2 (5 bases each). The CDR3 loop spans 13 amino acids. The V gene's germline CDR1 is KGHSH and CDR2 LQKENI. V was trimmed by 0 bases and J by 7 bases, leaving 9 bases between them. The CDR3 spells CASSPPMGPTQYF. Here the CDR3 DNA reads TGTGCCAGCTCACCACCTATGGGACCGACCCAGTACTTC.

The chain has TRBV6-1 and TRBJ1-1; TRBD1 is a possible D gene (5 bases). CDR1 is MNHNS, CDR2 SASEGT, per germline. Between the trimmed V and J ends, which lost 1 base and 10 bases, there was a span of 10 bases. The CDR3 extends over 12 amino acids. As DNA, the CDR3 is TGTGCCAGCAGTGAAGTCAGGAGGGGAGCTTTCTTT. This gives the protein CASSEVRRGAFF.

The chain links TRBV11-3 to TRBJ1-2, with 9 bases fitting TRBD1. Trimming took 4 bases from V and 3 from J; bases not matched to a gene: 15. Germline V gene lookup returns CDR1 SGHNT and CDR2 YENEEA. CDR3 length: 18 amino acids. CDR3 in amino acids: CASSSPPGTGICDYGYTF. The CDR3 coding sequence is TGTGCCAGCAGCTCGCCTCCCGGGACAGGGATTTGTGACTATGGCTACACCTTC.

This chain joins TRBV6-4 and TRBJ1-2; TRBD1 matches at 10 bases. Germline CDR1 reads MRHNA; CDR2 reads SNTAGT. V trimming: 5 bases; J trimming: 6 bases; junction bases outside the gene matches: 3. The CDR3 runs to 13 residues. For the CDR3, the DNA is TGTGCCAGCAGTCACGGGACAGGGGATGGCTACACCTTC. Protein product: CASSHGTGDGYTF.

V and J are TRBV7-2 and TRBJ2-5; D call uncertain. The CDR3 spans 14 residues. V was trimmed by 2 bases and J by 2 bases, leaving 9 bases between them. CDR1 SGHTA and CDR2 FQGNSA come from the germline V gene. The CDR3 DNA sequence: TGTGCCAGCAGCTTACATGGGATTCAAGAGACCCAGTACTTC. Translating it yields CASSLHGIQETQYF.

The chain uses TRBV7-2 and TRBJ2-1; 7 bases are a match to TRBD2. The ends lost 5 bases at V and 7 bases at J; junction bases unmatched: 5. There are 13 residues in the CDR3. Germline V lookup: CDR1 SGHTA, CDR2 FQGNSA. The CDR3 DNA reads as TGTGCCAGCAGCGTGGGAGGGAAAAATGAGCAGTTCTTC. It translates to CASSVGGKNEQFF.

This clone was observed a single time. The chain uses TRBV15 and TRBJ2-5; TRBD1 matches 10 bases. Trimming removed 4 bases from V and 0 bases from J; junction bases left unmatched: 5. The CDR3 consists of 16 residues. CDR1 is LNHNV and CDR2 is YYDKDF in the germline V gene (reference sequence). CDR3 coding DNA: TGTGCCACCAGCATTGGACAGGGGGGCAACCAAGAGACCCAGTACTTC. Translation gives CATSIGQGGNQETQYF.

This clone appeared once. The V gene is TRBV25-1, the J gene TRBJ1-4; tentative D call: TRBD1 (5 bases). V lost 8 bases and J 3 bases, leaving 13 bases between the germline ends. CDR1 MGHDK and CDR2 SYGVNS come from the germline V gene. The CDR3 has 14 amino acids. The CDR3 region has the DNA TGTGCCAGCCACTTCGGGGGAGCTAATGAAAAACTGTTTTTT. It encodes CASHFGGANEKLFF.

Of note for this clone: This sample also contains other DNA sequences that code for the same CDR3. The chain is built from TRBV5-1 and TRBJ1-1; 7 nucleotides agree with TRBD1. The CDR3 runs 14 residues. Germline CDR1 and CDR2: SGHRS and YFSETQ. After removal of 4 bases from V and 1 base from J, the junction contained 4 bases not matched to a gene. The CDR3 DNA is TGCGCCAGCAGCCCCCAGGGGGGGAACACTGAAGCTTTCTTT. As protein: CASSPQGGNTEAFF.

This clone has more than one count but fewer than ten. This chain joins TRBV7-8 and TRBJ1-6, with 8 nucleotides matching TRBD1. This CDR3 is 13 amino acids long. Germline lookup yields CDR1 SGHVS and CDR2 FQNEAQ. Trimming removed 5 bases from V and 9 bases from J; junction bases left unmatched: 3. The CDR3, as DNA: TGTGCCAGCAGCGTGGACAGGGTTTCACCCCTCCACTTT. This encodes CASSVDRVSPLHF.

The V call is TRBV29-1, the J call TRBJ2-5; D is undetermined. Germline V lookup: CDR1 SQVTM, CDR2 ANQGSEA. The V gene lost 2 bases and the J gene lost 0 bases, with 1 base spanning the gap. The CDR3 loop spans 11 amino acids. Here the CDR3 reads CSVEYQETQYF. In DNA form, the CDR3 reads TGCAGCGTTGAATACCAAGAGACCCAGTACTTC.

The genes are TRBV6-4 and TRBJ2-7; 9 positions agree with TRBD1. V lost 6 bases to trimming and J lost 1 base; unmatched junction nucleotides: 4. The CDR3 contains 14 residues. Germline CDR1 and CDR2: MRHNA and SNTAGT. The CDR3, as DNA: TGTGCCAGCAGCTCCGGGACAGGGTCCTACGAGCAGTACTTC. As protein: CASSSGTGSYEQYF.

The rearrangement joins TRBV14 to TRBJ2-1, with D maybe TRBD2 (5 bases). CDR1 and CDR2 (germline): SGHDN, FVKESK. The V end lost 3 bases, the J end lost 7 bases, and 22 bases lay between the germline ends. This CDR3 spans 17 amino acids. The CDR3 reads CASSQVLAPMAKNEQFF. Written as DNA, the CDR3 is TGTGCCAGCAGCCAGGTGTTAGCGCCAATGGCGAAGAATGAGCAGTTCTTC.

This sequence joins TRBV5-4 and TRBJ1-4; D is ambiguous. V was shortened by 0 bases and J by 5 bases, with 11 bases between the two germline ends. The CDR3 contains 15 residues. CDR1 and CDR2 from the germline V gene are SGHNT and YYREEE (reference sequence). The CDR3 here is CASSLDGSLNEKLFF. In nucleotides, the CDR3 is TGTGCCAGCAGCTTGGACGGGTCCTTAAATGAAAAACTGTTTTTT.

The rearrangement links TRBV6-5 to TRBJ2-6; TRBD2 agrees at 8 bases. Germline CDR1 reads MNHEY; CDR2 reads SVGAGI. V dropped 5 bases and J dropped 2; count of bases not matched to a gene: 2. This CDR3 spans 15 amino acids. CDR3 sequence: CASSTGGTGANVLTF. In DNA form, the CDR3 reads TGTGCCAGCAGTACGGGGGGGACTGGGGCCAACGTCCTGACTTTC.

The chain uses TRBV30 and TRBJ2-2; D gene unclear. The germline V gene encodes CDR1 GTSNPN and CDR2 SVGIG (reference sequence). This CDR3 spans 14 amino acids. V lost 0 bases to trimming and J lost 7 bases, with 12 bases between them. Here the CDR3 reads CAWSVGGVSGELFF. CDR3 in DNA: TGTGCCTGGAGTGTTGGTGGGGTAAGCGGGGAGCTGTTTTTT. Based on the CDR3 plus reference TRBV30 and TRBJ2-2, the full variable domain is SQTIHQWPATLVQPVGSPLSLECTVEGTSNPNLYWYRQAAGRGLQLLFYSVGIGQISSEVPQNLSASRPQDRQFILSSKKLLLSDSGFYLCAWSVGGVSGELFFGEGSRLTVL.

The chain has TRBV29-1 and TRBJ2-2; TRBD2 agrees at 10 bases. Germline V gene lookup returns CDR1 SQVTM and CDR2 ANQGSEA. This CDR3 contains 16 residues. With 2 bases clipped from V and 0 bases from J, the junction kept 3 bases outside the gene matches. CDR3 DNA: TGCAGCGTTGAAACACTAGCGGGGTCGAACACCGGGGAGCTGTTTTTT. Its protein is CSVETLAGSNTGELFF.